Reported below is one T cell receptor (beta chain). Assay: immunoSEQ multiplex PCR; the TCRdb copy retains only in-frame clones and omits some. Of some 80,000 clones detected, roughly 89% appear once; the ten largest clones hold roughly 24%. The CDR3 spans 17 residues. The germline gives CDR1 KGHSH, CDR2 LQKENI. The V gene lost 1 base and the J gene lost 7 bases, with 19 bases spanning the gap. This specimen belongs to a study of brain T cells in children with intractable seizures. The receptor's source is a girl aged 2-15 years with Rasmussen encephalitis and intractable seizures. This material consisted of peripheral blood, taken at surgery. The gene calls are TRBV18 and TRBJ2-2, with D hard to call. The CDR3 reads CASSPQVRRRRVGELFF. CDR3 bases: TGTGCCAGCTCACCACAGGTCCGCAGGAGAAGGGTCGGGGAGCTGTTTTTT.